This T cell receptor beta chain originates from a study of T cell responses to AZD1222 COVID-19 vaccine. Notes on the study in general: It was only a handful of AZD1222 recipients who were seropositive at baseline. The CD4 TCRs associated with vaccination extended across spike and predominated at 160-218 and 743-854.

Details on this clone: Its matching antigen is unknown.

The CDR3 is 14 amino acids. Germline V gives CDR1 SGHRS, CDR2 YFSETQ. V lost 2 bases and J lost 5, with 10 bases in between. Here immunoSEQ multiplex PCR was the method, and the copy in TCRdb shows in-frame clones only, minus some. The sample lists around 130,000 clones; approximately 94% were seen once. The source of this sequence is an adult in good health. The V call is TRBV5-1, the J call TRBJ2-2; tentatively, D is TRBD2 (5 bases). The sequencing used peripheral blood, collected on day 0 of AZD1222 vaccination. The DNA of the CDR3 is TGCGCCAGCAGCTTCCTATCGGGGACCGGGGAGCTGTTTTTT. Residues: CASSFLSGTGELFF.